The 28 T cell receptor beta chains below were found in one sample sequenced in a study of beta chain features in type 1 diabetes. Expressed TCRB transcripts were sequenced because the entire RNA isolate underwent reverse transcription. Sequencing used immunoSEQ multiplex PCR; TCRdb keeps in-frame clones, though not all of them. This table has around 250,000 clones, about 15% appearing once. Study results and limitations: Type 1 diabetes patients had moderately but significantly shorter TCRB CDR3s in all four CD4+ subsets.

The antigens these receptors bind are not known. Sequences were obtained from naive CD4+ T cells from blood. The receptors originated from a man aged 30 to 45 with type 1 diabetes.

The rearrangement uses TRBV5-4 and TRBJ2-1; 11 bases map to TRBD1. This CDR3 is built from 16 residues. Germline CDR1 reads SGHNT; CDR2 reads YYREEE (reference sequence). J was trimmed by 8 bases and V by 0 bases; bases with no gene match: 7. The CDR3 DNA reads TGTGCCAGCAGCTTGGGGTCCGGGACAGGGGGTTATGAGCAGTTCTTC. This codes for CASSLGSGTGGYEQFF.

The V gene is TRBV28, the J gene TRBJ2-1; 16 nucleotides line up with TRBD2. Germline V gene data show CDR1 as MDHEN and CDR2 as SYDVKM. V lost 2 bases, J lost 6 bases, and 4 bases stayed unmatched. CDR3 size: 17 residues. The CDR3 nucleotides are TGTGCCAGCAGTTTAGCGGGACTAGCGGGAGGGATCAATGAGCAGTTCTTC. It yields the protein CASSLAGLAGGINEQFF.

In this sample, this clone turned up a few times. This rearrangement joins TRBV6-5 to TRBJ2-7; 7 nucleotides agree with TRBD1. Germline loops: CDR1 MNHEY, CDR2 SVGAGI. After removal of 4 bases from V and 3 bases from J, the junction contained 6 bases not matched to a gene. The CDR3 covers 14 residues. CDR3 region: CASSLSGTDYEQYF. In nucleotides, the CDR3 is TGTGCCAGCAGTTTGTCCGGGACAGACTACGAGCAGTACTTC.

This clone was seen a handful of times. The chain couples TRBV7-9 to TRBJ2-3; maybe TRBD2 (5 bases). V was trimmed by 4 bases and J by 3 bases, leaving 8 bases between them. The CDR3 totals 13 residues. Germline V CDR1 and CDR2: SEHNR, FQNEAQ (reference sequence). This CDR3 reads CASSSGVTDTQYF. CDR3 DNA sequence: TGTGCCAGCAGCTCCGGGGTGACAGATACGCAGTATTTT.

This clone was seen only a few times. The V gene is TRBV5-1, the J gene TRBJ2-1; TRBD2 aligns across 9 bases. The CDR3 has 15 amino acids. After removal of 2 bases from V and 10 bases from J, the junction contained 10 bases not matched to a gene. Germline V gene data show CDR1 as SGHRS and CDR2 as YFSETQ. The CDR3 region has the DNA TGCGCCAGCAGCTTCGCGGGAGGGCCCCCGGAGGAGCAGTTCTTC. As protein: CASSFAGGPPEEQFF. Complete variable domain (other parts from reference TRBV5-1 and TRBJ2-1): KAGVTQTPRYLIKTRGQQVTLSCSPISGHRSVSWYQQTPGQGLQFLFEYFSETQRNKGNFPGRFSGRQFSNSRSEMNVSTLELGDSALYLCASSFAGGPPEEQFFGPGTRLTVL.

The J gene is TRBJ1-5, the V gene TRBV19; D unresolved. The CDR3 is made up of 15 amino acids. V gave up 2 bases and J gave up 2 bases, with 10 bases separating them. Germline CDR1 reads LNHDA; CDR2 reads SQIVND (reference sequence). Written as DNA, the CDR3 is TGTGCCAGTAGTATACAAGCTGAAGGCAATCAGCCCCAGCATTTT. Its translation is CASSIQAEGNQPQHF.

This clone appeared a few times. This chain connects TRBV5-6 to TRBJ1-2; 12 bases agree with TRBD1. The CDR3 length is 13 residues. Looked up from germline, CDR1 is SGHDT and CDR2 is YYEEEE. Unmatched junction bases numbered 3, after V lost 4 bases and J lost 8 bases. This CDR3 is CASSVGTGGGYTF. The CDR3 coding sequence is TGTGCCAGCAGCGTCGGGACAGGGGGCGGCTACACCTTC.

This clone was found a few times. J is TRBJ2-5 and V is TRBV5-1; 12 nucleotides match TRBD1. The CDR3 extends over 16 amino acids. J gave up 4 bases and V 0 bases, and 4 bases lay outside the gene matches. Per germline, CDR1 SGHRS and CDR2 YFSETQ. The CDR3 sequence is CASSLEGTGGRETQYF. In DNA, the CDR3 is TGCGCCAGCAGCTTGGAAGGGACAGGGGGCCGAGAGACCCAGTACTTC.

J is TRBJ1-2 and V is TRBV7-9, with a tentative D call TRBD1 (5 bases). This CDR3 comprises 14 residues. V dropped 6 bases and J dropped 0 bases, with 11 bases sitting between them. Germline V gene data show CDR1 as SEHNR and CDR2 as FQNEAQ (reference sequence). For the CDR3, the DNA is TGTGCCAGCAGTCAGGGAACTCCTAACTATGGCTACACCTTC. Amino acids: CASSQGTPNYGYTF.

This clone turned up a few times. This chain connects TRBV7-8 to TRBJ1-5; D gene unclear. Trimming stripped 3 bases from V and 3 bases from J, with 6 bases between. This CDR3 is 13 amino acids long. Per germline, CDR1 SGHVS and CDR2 FQNEAQ. The CDR3 spells CASSFGDNQPQHF. CDR3 DNA sequence: TGTGCCAGCAGCTTCGGTGACAATCAGCCCCAGCATTTT.

J is TRBJ2-5 and V is TRBV18; D not certain. In germline, CDR1 is KGHSH, CDR2 LQKENI. Between the trimmed V and J ends, which lost 0 bases and 1 base, there was a span of 9 bases. This CDR3 region has 15 residues. The CDR3 DNA follows: TGTGCCAGCTCACCACCGAGGCGTCCCCAAGAGACCCAGTACTTC. Translation: CASSPPRRPQETQYF.

This clone has just a few counts. The same CDR3 can be traced to other DNA sequences in this sample. The rearrangement uses TRBV6-1 and TRBJ1-2; no definite D call. Germline loops: CDR1 MNHNS, CDR2 SASEGT. The CDR3 length is 14 residues. Trimming left V 1 base short and J 3 bases short, with 9 bases between. CDR3 coding DNA: TGTGCCAGCAGTGAAGACCGGGAGGACTATGGCTACACCTTC. The encoded protein is CASSEDREDYGYTF.

The chain carries TRBV4-1 and TRBJ1-5; D gene ambiguous. The CDR3 contains 15 residues. V was clipped by 7 bases and J by 4 bases, with 17 bases between them. The germline gives CDR1 MGHRA, CDR2 YSYEKL. CDR3 region: CASTLGEALNQPQHF. CDR3 DNA: TGCGCCAGCACACTCGGAGAAGCCCTTAATCAGCCCCAGCATTTT.

This clone appeared a few times. The gene calls are TRBV25-1 and TRBJ2-1; D may be TRBD2 (5 bases). V lost 2 bases and J lost 4, with 9 bases in between. This CDR3 has 14 amino acids. CDR1 and CDR2 from the germline V gene are MGHDK and SYGVNS. CDR3 coding DNA: TGTGCCAGCAGTGAAGGGAGCATTTACAATGAGCAGTTCTTC. Protein product: CASSEGSIYNEQFF.

There are a few counts of this clone. The V call is TRBV29-1, the J call TRBJ2-2, with 9 nucleotides matching TRBD1. This CDR3 is built from 14 residues. Losses at the gene ends were 5 bases for V and 0 bases for J; bases not matched to a gene: 1. The germline V gene has CDR1 SQVTM and CDR2 ANQGSEA. The CDR3 region is CSVRQGANTGELFF. CDR3 nucleotides: TGCAGCGTTCGACAGGGGGCGAACACCGGGGAGCTGTTTTTT.

This clone showed up just a few times. This chain joins TRBV11-2 and TRBJ2-6, with no clear D. V lost 0 bases and J lost 8, with 5 bases in between. The CDR3 sequence is 13 residues long. Germline CDR1 reads SGHAT; CDR2 reads FQNNGV. In nucleotides, the CDR3 is TGTGCCAGCAGCTTAGATCCCTCCAACGTCCTGACTTTC. Protein product: CASSLDPSNVLTF.

This clone was recorded a few times. The CDR3 DNA is TGTGCCAGCAGAGCGACAGGGCGGAATGAAAAACTGTTTTTT. This gives the protein CASRATGRNEKLFF. The chain joins TRBV6-5 to TRBJ1-4; 7 bases are shared with TRBD1. The V gene end was trimmed by 6 bases and the J gene end by 5 bases; junction bases not matched to a gene: 6. Germline lookup yields CDR1 MNHEY and CDR2 SVGAGI. This CDR3 region has 14 residues.

The chain recombines TRBV19 with TRBJ1-1; D is perhaps TRBD1 (6 bases). This CDR3 region has 13 residues. With 6 bases removed from V and 2 bases from J, the gap between germline ends came to 10 bases. In germline, CDR1 is LNHDA, CDR2 SQIVND (reference sequence). The CDR3 sequence is CASRSQGNTEAFF. The CDR3 DNA reads TGTGCCAGTAGATCACAGGGCAACACTGAAGCTTTCTTT.

This chain uses TRBV29-1 with TRBJ2-1; 9 bases are shared with TRBD1. The junction had 10 bases not matched to a gene; V was cut back by 7 bases and J by 6 bases. The length of the CDR3 is 14 residues. Germline CDR1 reads SQVTM; CDR2 reads ANQGSEA. The CDR3 region is CSGVRDRVGNEQFF. DNA of the CDR3: TGCAGCGGAGTCCGGGACAGGGTTGGCAATGAGCAGTTCTTC.

The chain employs TRBV29-1 and TRBJ1-2, with TRBD1 as a possible D gene (6 bases). This CDR3 is 13 amino acids long. Germline CDR1 and CDR2: SQVTM and ANQGSEA. Trimming cost V 7 bases and J 2 bases, with 14 bases left between them. CDR3 nucleotides: TGCAGCGCTGCACCGGACAGAAACTATGGCTACACCTTC. This encodes CSAAPDRNYGYTF.

As concerns this clone: Other nucleotide sequences in the sample specify the same CDR3. The gene calls are TRBV29-1 and TRBJ2-1, with TRBD1 matching 9 bases. V lost 4 bases to trimming and J lost 7 bases; unmatched junction nucleotides: 2. CDR3 length: 12 amino acids. CDR1 SQVTM and CDR2 ANQGSEA come from the germline V gene. CDR3 sequence reads: CSVGQGGNEQFF. The CDR3 nucleotides read TGCAGCGTTGGACAGGGGGGTAATGAGCAGTTCTTC.

This clone occurred a few times. V is TRBV6-5 and J is TRBJ2-4; 7 positions agree with TRBD2. Trimming removed 4 bases from V and 8 bases from J; junction bases left unmatched: 8. The CDR3 has 14 residues. Germline values: CDR1 MNHEY, CDR2 SVGAGI. The CDR3 coding sequence is TGTGCCAGCAGTTTACGACTAGCCGTAGACATTCAGTACTTC. Translating it yields CASSLRLAVDIQYF.

The chain carries TRBV5-4 and TRBJ1-4; tentative D call: TRBD1 (5 bases). From germline, CDR1 is SGHNT and CDR2 YYREEE (reference sequence). This CDR3 comprises 15 residues. Trimming removed 4 bases from V and 5 bases from J, with 15 bases in between. The CDR3 nucleotides are TGTGCCAGCAGCCCCGACAGATTCTCCAATGAAAAACTGTTTTTT. It is translated as CASSPDRFSNEKLFF.

The chain has TRBV4-2 and TRBJ1-6; D gene unclear. There are 15 residues in the CDR3. Trimming left V 0 bases short and J 0 bases short, with 3 bases between. CDR1 LGHNA and CDR2 YNFKEQ come from the germline V gene. The CDR3 sequence is CASSQDRSYNSPLHF. The CDR3 nucleotides read TGTGCCAGCAGCCAAGACCGCTCCTATAATTCACCCCTCCACTTT.

Points on this clone: Other nucleotide sequences in the sample specify the same CDR3. The chain is built from TRBV5-6 and TRBJ2-1; D might be TRBD2 (5 bases). Trimming took off 4 bases at V and 6 bases at J, with 5 bases between the two ends. The CDR3 contains 11 residues. Germline V gene lookup returns CDR1 SGHDT and CDR2 YYEEEE. CDR3 nucleotide sequence: TGTGCCAGCAGCCGGGGCAATGAGCAGTTCTTC. Translated: CASSRGNEQFF.

This clone has more than one count but fewer than ten. V and J are TRBV29-1 and TRBJ2-7, with 7 positions matching TRBD1. This CDR3 contains 14 residues. V lost 5 bases to trimming and J lost 4 bases; unmatched junction nucleotides: 11. CDR1 is SQVTM and CDR2 is ANQGSEA in the germline V gene. The CDR3 region is CSVSLFQGVYEQYF. The CDR3 DNA sequence: TGCAGCGTTAGCCTGTTCCAGGGGGTATACGAGCAGTACTTC.

A few counts support this clone. The chain employs TRBV30 and TRBJ1-2; 9 bases line up with TRBD1. This CDR3 comprises 12 residues. V shed 7 bases, J shed 8 bases, and the junction held 8 bases outside the gene matches. Looked up from germline, CDR1 is GTSNPN and CDR2 is SVGIG (reference sequence). CDR3 DNA sequence: TGTGCCTTAGAAAGGGACAGGGAAGGCTACACCTTC. Its protein is CALERDREGYTF.

The V call is TRBV10-3, the J call TRBJ1-4; 8 bases align to TRBD1. V was pared by 10 bases and J by 8 bases, with 9 bases of the junction left unmatched. This CDR3 comprises 13 residues. From germline, CDR1 is ENHRY and CDR2 SYGVKD. The CDR3, as DNA: TGTGCCACCGGACAGGGAGGAAAGGAAAAACTGTTTTTT. Its protein is CATGQGGKEKLFF.